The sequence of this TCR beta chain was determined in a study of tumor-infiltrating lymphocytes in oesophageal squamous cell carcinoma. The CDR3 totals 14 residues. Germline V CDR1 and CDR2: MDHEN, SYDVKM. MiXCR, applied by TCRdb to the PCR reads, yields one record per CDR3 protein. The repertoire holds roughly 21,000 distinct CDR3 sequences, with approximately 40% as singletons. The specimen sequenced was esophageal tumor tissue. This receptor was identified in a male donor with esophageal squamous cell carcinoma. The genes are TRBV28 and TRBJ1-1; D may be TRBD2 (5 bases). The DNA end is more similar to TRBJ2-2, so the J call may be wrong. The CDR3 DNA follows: TGTGCCAGCAGTCCACCTCGGGGAACCGGGGAGCTGTTTTTT. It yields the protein CASSPPRGTGELFF.